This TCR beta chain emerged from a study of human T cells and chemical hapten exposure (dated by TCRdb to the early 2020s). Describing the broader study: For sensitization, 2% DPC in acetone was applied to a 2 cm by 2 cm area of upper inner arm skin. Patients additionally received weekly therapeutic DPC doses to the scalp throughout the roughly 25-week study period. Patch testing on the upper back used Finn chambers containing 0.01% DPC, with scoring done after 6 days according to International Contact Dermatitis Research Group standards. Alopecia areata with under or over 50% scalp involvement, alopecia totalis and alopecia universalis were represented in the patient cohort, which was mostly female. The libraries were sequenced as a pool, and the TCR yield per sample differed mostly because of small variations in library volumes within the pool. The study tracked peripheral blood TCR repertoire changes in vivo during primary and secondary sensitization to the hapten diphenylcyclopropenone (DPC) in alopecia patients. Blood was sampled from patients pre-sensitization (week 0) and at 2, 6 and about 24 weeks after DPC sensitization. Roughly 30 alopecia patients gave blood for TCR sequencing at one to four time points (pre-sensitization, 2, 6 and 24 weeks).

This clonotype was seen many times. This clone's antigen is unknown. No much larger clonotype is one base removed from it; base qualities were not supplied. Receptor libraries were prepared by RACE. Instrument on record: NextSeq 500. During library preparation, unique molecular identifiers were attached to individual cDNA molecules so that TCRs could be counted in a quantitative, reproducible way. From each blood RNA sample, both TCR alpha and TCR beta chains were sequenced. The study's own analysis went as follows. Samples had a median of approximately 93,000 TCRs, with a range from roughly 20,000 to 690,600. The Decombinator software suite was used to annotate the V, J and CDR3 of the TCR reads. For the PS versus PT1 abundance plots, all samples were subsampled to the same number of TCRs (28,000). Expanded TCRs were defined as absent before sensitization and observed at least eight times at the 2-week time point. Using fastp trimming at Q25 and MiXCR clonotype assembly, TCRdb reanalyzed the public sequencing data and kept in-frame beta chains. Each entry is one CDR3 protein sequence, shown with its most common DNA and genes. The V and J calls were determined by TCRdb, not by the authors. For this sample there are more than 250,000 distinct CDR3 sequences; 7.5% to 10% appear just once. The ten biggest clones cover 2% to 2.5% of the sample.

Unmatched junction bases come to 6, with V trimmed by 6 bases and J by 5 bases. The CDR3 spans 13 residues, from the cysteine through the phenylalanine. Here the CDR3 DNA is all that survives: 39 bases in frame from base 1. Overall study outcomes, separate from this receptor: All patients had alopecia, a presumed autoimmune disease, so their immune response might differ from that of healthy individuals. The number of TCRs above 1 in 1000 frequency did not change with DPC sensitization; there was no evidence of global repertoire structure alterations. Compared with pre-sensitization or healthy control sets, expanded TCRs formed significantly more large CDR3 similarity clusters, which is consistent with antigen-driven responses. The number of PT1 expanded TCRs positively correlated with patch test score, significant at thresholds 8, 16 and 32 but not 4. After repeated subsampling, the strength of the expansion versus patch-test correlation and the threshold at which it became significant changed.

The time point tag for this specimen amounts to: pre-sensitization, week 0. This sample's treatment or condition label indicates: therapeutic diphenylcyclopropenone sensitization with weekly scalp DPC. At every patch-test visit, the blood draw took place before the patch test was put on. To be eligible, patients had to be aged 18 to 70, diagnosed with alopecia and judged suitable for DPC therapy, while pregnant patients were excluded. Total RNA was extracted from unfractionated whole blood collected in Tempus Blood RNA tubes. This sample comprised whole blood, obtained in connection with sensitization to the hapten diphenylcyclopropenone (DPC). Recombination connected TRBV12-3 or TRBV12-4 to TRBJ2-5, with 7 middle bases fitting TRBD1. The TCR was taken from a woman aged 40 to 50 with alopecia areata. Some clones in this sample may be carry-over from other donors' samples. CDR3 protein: CASSPDRPETQYF. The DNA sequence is TGTGCCAGCAGCCCGGACAGGCCCGAGACCCAGTACTTC.